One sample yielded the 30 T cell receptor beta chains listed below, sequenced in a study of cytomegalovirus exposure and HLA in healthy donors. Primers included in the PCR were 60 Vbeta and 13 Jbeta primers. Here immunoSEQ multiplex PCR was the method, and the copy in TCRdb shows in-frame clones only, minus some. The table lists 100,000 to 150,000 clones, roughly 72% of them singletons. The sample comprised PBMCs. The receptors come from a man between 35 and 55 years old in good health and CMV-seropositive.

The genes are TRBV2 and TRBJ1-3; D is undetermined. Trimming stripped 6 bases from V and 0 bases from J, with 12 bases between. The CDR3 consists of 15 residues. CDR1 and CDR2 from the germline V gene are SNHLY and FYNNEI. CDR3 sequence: CASSLIQSSGNTIYF. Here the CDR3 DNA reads TGTGCCAGCAGCCTAATACAGAGCTCTGGAAACACCATATATTTT.

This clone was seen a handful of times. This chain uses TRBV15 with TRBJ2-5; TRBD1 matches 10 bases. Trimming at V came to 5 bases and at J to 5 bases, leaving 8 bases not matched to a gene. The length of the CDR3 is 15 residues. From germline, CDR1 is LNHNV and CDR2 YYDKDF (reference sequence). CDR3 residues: CATSPDRGLGETQYF. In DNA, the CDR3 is TGTGCCACCAGCCCCGACAGGGGGCTAGGGGAGACCCAGTACTTC. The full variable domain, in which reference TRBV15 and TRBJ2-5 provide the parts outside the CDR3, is DAMVIQNPRYQVTQFGKPVTLSCSQTLNHNVMYWYQQKSSQAPKLLFHYYDKDFNNEADTPDNFQSRRPNTSFCFLDIRSPGLGDTAMYLCATSPDRGLGETQYFGPGTRLLVL.

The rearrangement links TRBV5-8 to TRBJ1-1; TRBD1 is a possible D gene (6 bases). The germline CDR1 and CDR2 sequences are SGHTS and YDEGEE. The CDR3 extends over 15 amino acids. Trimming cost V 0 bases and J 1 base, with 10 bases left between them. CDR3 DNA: TGTGCCAGCAGCTTGGGCTACAGGGCGAACACTGAAGCTTTCTTT. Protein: CASSLGYRANTEAFF.

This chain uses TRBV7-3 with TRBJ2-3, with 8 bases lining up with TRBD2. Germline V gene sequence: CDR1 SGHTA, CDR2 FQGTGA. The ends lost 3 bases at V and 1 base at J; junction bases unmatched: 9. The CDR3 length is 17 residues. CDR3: CASSLWGLEVGTDTQYF. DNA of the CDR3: TGTGCCAGCAGCTTGTGGGGACTAGAGGTTGGCACAGATACGCAGTATTTT.

CDR3 DNA sequence: TGTGCCAGCAGCCCCGAACGGGGAATACTCGACGAGCAGTACTTC. Its translation is CASSPERGILDEQYF. The gene calls are TRBV28 and TRBJ2-7; possibly TRBD2 for D (5 bases). V was trimmed by 6 bases and J by 5 bases, leaving 20 bases between them. Germline assignment: CDR1 MDHEN and CDR2 SYDVKM. CDR3 size: 15 residues.

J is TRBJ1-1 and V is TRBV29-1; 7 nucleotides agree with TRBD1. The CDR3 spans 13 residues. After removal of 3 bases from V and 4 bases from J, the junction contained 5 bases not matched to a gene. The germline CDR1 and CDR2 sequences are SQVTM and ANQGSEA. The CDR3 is CSVDATGSTEAFF. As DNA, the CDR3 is TGCAGCGTTGACGCGACAGGGTCCACTGAAGCTTTCTTT.

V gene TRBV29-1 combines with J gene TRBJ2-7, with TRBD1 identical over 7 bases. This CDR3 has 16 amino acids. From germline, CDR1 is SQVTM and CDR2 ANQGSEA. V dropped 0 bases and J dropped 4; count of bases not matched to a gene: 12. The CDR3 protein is CSVEETAGGRVYEQYF. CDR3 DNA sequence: TGCAGCGTTGAAGAGACGGCAGGGGGTAGGGTATACGAGCAGTACTTC.

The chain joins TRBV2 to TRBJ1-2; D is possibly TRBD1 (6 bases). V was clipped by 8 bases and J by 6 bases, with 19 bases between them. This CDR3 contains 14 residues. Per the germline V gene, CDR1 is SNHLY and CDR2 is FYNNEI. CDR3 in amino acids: CASDRRGTSHGYTF. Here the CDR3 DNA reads TGTGCCAGCGATCGAAGGGGGACCTCTCATGGCTACACCTTC.

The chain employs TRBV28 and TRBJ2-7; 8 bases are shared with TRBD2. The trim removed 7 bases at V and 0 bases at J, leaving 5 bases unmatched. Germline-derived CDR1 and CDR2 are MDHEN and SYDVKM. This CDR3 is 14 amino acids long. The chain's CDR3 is CASTSGGSSYEQYF. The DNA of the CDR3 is TGTGCCAGCACCTCGGGGGGGTCCTCCTACGAGCAGTACTTC.

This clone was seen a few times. CDR3 region: CASSPIGGTGTAFF. The CDR3 DNA reads as TGTGCCAGCAGCCCCATCGGCGGAACGGGAACGGCTTTCTTT. V and J are TRBV14 and TRBJ1-1; D is unresolved. The CDR3 sequence is 14 residues long. Trimming took off 4 bases at V and 11 bases at J, with 20 bases between the two ends. The germline gives CDR1 SGHDN, CDR2 FVKESK.

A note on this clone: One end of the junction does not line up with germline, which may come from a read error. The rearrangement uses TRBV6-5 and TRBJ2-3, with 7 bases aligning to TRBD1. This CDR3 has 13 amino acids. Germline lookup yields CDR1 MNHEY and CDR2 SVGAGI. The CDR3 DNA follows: TGTGCCAGCAGTTACTCCCGGACAGGCTCGGCTGATTTT. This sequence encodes CASSYSRTGSADF.

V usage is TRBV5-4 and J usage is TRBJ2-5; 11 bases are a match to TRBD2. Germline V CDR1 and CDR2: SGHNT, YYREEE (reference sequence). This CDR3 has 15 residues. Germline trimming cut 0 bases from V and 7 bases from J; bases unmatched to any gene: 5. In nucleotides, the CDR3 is TGTGCCAGCAGCTTGGGTAGCGGGGGGGGTGGGACCCAGTACTTC. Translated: CASSLGSGGGGTQYF. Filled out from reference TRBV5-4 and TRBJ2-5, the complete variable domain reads ETGVTQSPTHLIKTRGQQVTLRCSSQSGHNTVSWYQQALGQGPQFIFQYYREEENGRGNFPPRFSGLQFPNYSSELNVNALELDDSALYLCASSLGSGGGGTQYFGPGTRLLVL.

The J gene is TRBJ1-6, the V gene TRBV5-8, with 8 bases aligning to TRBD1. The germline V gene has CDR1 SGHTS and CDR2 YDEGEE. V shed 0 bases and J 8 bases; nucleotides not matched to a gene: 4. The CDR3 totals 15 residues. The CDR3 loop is CASSLGGTGYSPLHF. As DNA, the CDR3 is TGTGCCAGCAGCTTGGGTGGGACAGGTTATTCACCCCTCCACTTT.

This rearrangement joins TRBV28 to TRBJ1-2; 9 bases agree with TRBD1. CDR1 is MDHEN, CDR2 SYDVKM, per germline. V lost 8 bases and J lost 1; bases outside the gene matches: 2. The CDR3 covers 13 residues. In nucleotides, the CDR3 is TGTGCCAGCGGACAGGGGTTTAACTATGGCTACACCTTC. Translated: CASGQGFNYGYTF.

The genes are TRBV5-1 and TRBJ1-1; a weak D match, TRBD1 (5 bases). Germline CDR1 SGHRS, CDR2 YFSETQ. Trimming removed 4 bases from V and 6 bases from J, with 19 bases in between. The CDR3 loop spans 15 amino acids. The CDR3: CASSDRSGIAAEAFF. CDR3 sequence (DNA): TGCGCCAGCAGCGACCGGTCAGGGATCGCGGCTGAAGCTTTCTTT.

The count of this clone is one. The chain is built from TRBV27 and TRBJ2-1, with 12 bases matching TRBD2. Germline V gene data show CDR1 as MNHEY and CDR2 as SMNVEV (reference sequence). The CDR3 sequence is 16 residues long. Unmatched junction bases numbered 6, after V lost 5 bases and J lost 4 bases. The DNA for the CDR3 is TGTGCCAGCAGTGCATTGACTAGCGGGAGTTACAATGAGCAGTTCTTC. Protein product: CASSALTSGSYNEQFF.

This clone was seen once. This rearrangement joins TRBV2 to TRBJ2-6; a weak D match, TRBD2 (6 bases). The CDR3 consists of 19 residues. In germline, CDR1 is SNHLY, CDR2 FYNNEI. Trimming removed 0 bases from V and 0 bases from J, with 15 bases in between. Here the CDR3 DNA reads TGTGCCAGCAGTGAAGCGGAGGGCAGTAACCTCTCTGGGGCCAACGTCCTGACTTTC. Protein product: CASSEAEGSNLSGANVLTF.

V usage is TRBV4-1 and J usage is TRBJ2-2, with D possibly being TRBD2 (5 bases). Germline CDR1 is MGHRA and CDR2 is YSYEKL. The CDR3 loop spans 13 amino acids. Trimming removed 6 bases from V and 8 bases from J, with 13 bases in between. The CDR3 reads CASRLDRGGELFF. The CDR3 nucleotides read TGCGCCAGCAGACTGGACCGGGGAGGGGAGCTGTTTTTT.

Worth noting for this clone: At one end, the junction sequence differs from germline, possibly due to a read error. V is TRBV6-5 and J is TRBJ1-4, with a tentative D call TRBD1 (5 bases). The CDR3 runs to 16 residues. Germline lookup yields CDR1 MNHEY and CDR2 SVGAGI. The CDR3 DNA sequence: TGTGCCAGCGGTTACTCGATCTGGGGGGAGAATGAAAAACTGTTTTTT. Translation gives CASGYSIWGENEKLFF.

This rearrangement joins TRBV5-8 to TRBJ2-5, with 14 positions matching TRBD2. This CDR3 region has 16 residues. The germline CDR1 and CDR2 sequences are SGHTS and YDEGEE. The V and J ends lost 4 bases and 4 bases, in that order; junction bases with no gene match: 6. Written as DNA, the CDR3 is TGTGCCAGCAGCACGGGACTAGCGGGAGATCGAGAGACCCAGTACTTC. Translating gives CASSTGLAGDRETQYF.

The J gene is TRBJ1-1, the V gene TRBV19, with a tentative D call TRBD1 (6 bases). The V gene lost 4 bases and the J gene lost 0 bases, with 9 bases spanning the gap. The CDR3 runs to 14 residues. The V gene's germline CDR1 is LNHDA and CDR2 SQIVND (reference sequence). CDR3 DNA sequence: TGTGCCAGTAGTACCCGGACAGTGAACACTGAAGCTTTCTTT. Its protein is CASSTRTVNTEAFF.

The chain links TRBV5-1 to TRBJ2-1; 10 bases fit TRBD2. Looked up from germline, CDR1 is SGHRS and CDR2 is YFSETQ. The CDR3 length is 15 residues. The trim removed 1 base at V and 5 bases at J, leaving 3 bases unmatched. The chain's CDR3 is CASSLTSGTNNEQFF. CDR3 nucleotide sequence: TGCGCCAGCAGCTTGACTAGCGGGACAAACAATGAGCAGTTCTTC.

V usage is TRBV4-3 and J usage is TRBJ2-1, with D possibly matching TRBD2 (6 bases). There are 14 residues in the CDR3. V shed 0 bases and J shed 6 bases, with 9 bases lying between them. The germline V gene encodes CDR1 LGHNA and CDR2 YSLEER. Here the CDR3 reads CASSQEAAGNEQFF. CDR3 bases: TGCGCCAGCAGCCAAGAGGCAGCGGGCAATGAGCAGTTCTTC.

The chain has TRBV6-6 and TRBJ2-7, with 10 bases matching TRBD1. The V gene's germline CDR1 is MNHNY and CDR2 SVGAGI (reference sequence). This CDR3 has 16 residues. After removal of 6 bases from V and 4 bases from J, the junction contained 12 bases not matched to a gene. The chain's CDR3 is CASSRTRQGAGYEQYF. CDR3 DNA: TGTGCCAGCAGCCGCACCCGACAGGGGGCAGGGTACGAGCAGTACTTC.

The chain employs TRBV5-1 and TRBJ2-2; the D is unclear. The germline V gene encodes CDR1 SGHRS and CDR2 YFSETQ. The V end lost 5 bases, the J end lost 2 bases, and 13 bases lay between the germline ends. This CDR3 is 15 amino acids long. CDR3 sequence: CASSPPDPNTGELFF. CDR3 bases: TGCGCCAGCAGTCCCCCAGATCCAAACACCGGGGAGCTGTTTTTT.

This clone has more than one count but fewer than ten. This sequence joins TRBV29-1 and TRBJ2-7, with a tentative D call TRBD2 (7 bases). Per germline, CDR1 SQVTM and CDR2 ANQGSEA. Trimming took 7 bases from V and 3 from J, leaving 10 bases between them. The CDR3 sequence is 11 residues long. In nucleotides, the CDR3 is TGCAGCGGCGGGGGCGACTACGAGCAGTACTTC. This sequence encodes CSGGGDYEQYF.

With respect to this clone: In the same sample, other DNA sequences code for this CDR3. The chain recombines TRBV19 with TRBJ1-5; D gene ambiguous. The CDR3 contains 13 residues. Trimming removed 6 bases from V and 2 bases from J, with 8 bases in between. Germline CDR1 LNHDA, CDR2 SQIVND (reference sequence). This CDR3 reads CASRMRGNQPQHF. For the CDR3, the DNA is TGTGCCAGTAGGATGAGGGGCAATCAGCCCCAGCATTTT.

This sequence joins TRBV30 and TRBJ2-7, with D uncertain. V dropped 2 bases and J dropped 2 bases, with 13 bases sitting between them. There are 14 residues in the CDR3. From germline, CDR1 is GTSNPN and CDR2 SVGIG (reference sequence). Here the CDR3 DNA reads TGTGCCTGGAGTCCCTCCGTTAGTACCTACGAGCAGTACTTC. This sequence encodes CAWSPSVSTYEQYF.

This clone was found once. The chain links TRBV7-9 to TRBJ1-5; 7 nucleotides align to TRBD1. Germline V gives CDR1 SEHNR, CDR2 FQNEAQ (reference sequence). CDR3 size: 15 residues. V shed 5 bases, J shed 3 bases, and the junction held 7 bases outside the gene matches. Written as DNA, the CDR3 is TGTGCCAGCAGCCAGGGGACAGCCGTCAATCAGCCCCAGCATTTT. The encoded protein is CASSQGTAVNQPQHF.

The CDR3 DNA reads as TGTGCCAGCAGCTCGGACTCCAGCACAGATACGCAGTATTTT. It specifies CASSSDSSTDTQYF. The chain has TRBV5-4 and TRBJ2-3; tentatively, D is TRBD2 (5 bases). The V gene lost 3 bases and the J gene lost 0 bases, with 8 bases spanning the gap. The CDR3 has 14 amino acids. In germline, CDR1 is SGHNT, CDR2 YYREEE (reference sequence).